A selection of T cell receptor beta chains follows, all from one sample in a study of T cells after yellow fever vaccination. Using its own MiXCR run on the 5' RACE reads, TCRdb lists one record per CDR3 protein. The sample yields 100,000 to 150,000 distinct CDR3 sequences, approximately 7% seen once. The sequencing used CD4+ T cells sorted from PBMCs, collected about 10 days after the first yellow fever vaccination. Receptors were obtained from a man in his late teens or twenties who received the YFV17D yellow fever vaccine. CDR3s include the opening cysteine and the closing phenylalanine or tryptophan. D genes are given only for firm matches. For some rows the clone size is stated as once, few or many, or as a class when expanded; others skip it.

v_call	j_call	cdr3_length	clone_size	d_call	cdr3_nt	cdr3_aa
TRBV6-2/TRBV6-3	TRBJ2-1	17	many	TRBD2	TGTGCCAGCAGTTACTCCCCCCCCGGGGGGATCTACAATGAGCAGTTCTTC	CASSYSPPGGIYNEQFF
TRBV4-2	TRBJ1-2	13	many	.	TGTGCCAGCAGCCAAGATCAAAACTATGGCTACACCTTC	CASSQDQNYGYTF
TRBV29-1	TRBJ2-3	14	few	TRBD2	TGCAGCTCCGGACTAGCGGGGCCTAGGGATACGCAGTATTTT	CSSGLAGPRDTQYF
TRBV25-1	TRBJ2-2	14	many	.	TGTGCCAGCACACCCGTGCCGAACACCGGGGAGCTGTTTTTT	CASTPVPNTGELFF
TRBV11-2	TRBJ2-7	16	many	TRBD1	TGTGCCAGCAGCTTACCTCCGGGACAGGGCACCCACGAGCAGTACTTC	CASSLPPGQGTHEQYF
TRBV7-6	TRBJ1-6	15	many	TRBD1	TGTGCCAGCAGCGCCCGGGGACAGGGGAGGTCACCCCTCCACTTT	CASSARGQGRSPLHF
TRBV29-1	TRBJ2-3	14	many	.	TGCAGCGTTGAAGACCCCCGGAGGTCGGATACGCAGTATTTT	CSVEDPRRSDTQYF
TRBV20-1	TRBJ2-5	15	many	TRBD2	TGCAGTGCTACCTACTCGGGGGGGCCTCAAGAGACCCAGTACTTC	CSATYSGGPQETQYF
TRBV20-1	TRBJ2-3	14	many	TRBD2	TGCAGTGCTAGAGACGGGGGGGCGTCAGATACGCAGTATTTT	CSARDGGASDTQYF
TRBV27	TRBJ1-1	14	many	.	TGTGCCAGCAGTACTTATAAGGGGAACACTGAAGCTTTCTTT	CASSTYKGNTEAFF
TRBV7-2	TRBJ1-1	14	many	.	TGTGCCAGCAGCCCAACAGGGAGGAACACTGAAGCTTTCTTT	CASSPTGRNTEAFF
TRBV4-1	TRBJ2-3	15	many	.	TGCGCCAGCACCATCGTGGGGGGCCAATGGGGATCGCAGTATTTT	CASTIVGGQWGSQYF
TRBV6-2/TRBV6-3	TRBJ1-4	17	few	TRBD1	TGTGCCAGCCGGGGGGGGGGGCAGGGGGCGACGACAGAAAAACTGTTTTTT	CASRGGGQGATTEKLFF
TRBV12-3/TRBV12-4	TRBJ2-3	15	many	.	TGTGCCAGCAGTTTAGTCCGTAACCCCACAGATACGCAGTATTTT	CASSLVRNPTDTQYF
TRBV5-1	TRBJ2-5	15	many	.	TGCGCCAGCAAGAGGAACCCGGGAGTTCAAGAGACCCAGTACTTC	CASKRNPGVQETQYF
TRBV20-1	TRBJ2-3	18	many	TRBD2	TGCAGTGCTAGAGATTCGGGGCCTAGCGGGGGGATCACAGATACGCAGTATTTT	CSARDSGPSGGITDTQYF
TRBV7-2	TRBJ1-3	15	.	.	TGTGCCAGCAGCTTAGGAGGGAGCTCTGGAAACACCATATATTTT	CASSLGGSSGNTIYF
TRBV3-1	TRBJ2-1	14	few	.	TGTGCCAGCACTAGGGGGACAAATGACAATGAGCAGTTCTTC	CASTRGTNDNEQFF
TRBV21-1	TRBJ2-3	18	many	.	TGTGCCAGCAGCAAAAAGGGTTTTAGTATTTTCGGGGAGGATACGCAGTATTTT	CASSKKGFSIFGEDTQYF
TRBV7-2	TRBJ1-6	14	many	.	TGTGCCAGCAGAGTCTGGACAGACTATTCACCCCTCCACTTT	CASRVWTDYSPLHF
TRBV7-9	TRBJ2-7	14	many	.	TGTGCCAGCAGCCCCCGGGCAAGGGGGAGTGAGCAGTACTTC	CASSPRARGSEQYF
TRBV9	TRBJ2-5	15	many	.	TGTGCCAGCAGCCCGCTCCGGGGGGCCCAAGAGACCCAGTACTTC	CASSPLRGAQETQYF
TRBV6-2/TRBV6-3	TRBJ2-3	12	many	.	TGTGCCAGCAGTGATAAAGCAGATACGCAGTATTTT	CASSDKADTQYF
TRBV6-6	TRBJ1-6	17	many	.	TGTGCCAGCAGGTTGACAGTTCCCAGCTCCTATAATTCACCCCTCCACTTT	CASRLTVPSSYNSPLHF